This TCR beta chain came from a study of T cells in Graves' hyperthyroidism and ophthalmopathy. The investigators amplified TCR beta CDR3 regions from RNA transcripts. HTBI primers were the set used in a first-round RT-PCR of the TCR CDR3. TCRdb independently ran MiXCR on the multiplex PCR reads; one entry per CDR3 protein. The table shows approximately 600,000 distinct CDR3 sequences, with around 15% occurring only once. This clonotype has a count of ten or more. Diagnosis of hyperthyroidism was new in patients aged 18 to 65, and its duration was under 2 months. The CDR3 spans 14 residues. The germline V gene has CDR1 SQVTM and CDR2 ANQGSEA. With 4 bases removed from V and 1 base from J, the gap between germline ends came to 11 bases.

The chain recombines TRBV29-1 with TRBJ2-1; weak D call: TRBD1 (6 bases). The sample comprised blood. The TCR comes from a woman aged 25 to 45 with Graves' hyperthyroidism. Here the CDR3 DNA reads TGCAGCGTTGTCCCAGGGGAATCCTACAATGAGCAGTTCTTC. This encodes CSVVPGESYNEQFF.